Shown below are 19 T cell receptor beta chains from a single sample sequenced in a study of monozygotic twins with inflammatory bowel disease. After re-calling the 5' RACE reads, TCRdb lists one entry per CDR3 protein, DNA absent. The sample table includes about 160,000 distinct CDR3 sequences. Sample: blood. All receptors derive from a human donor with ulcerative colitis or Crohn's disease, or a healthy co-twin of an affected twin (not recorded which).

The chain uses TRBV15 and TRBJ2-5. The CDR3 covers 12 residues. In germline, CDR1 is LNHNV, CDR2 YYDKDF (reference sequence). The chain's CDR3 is CATSTAVETQYF.

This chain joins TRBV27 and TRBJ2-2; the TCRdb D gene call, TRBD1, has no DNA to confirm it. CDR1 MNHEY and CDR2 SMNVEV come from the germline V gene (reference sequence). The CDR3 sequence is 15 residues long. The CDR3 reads CASSWASGATGELFF.

The CDR3 region is CASSPVDGVEQFF. The gene calls are TRBV18 and TRBJ2-1. Germline values: CDR1 KGHSH, CDR2 LQKENI. The length of the CDR3 is 13 residues.

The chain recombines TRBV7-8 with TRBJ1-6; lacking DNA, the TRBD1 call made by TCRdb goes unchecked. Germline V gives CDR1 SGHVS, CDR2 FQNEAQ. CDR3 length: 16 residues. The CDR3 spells CASSPQGTRSSSPLHF.

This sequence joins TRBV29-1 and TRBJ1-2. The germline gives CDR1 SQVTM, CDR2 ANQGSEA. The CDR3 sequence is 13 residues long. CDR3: CSVETYSLYGYTF.

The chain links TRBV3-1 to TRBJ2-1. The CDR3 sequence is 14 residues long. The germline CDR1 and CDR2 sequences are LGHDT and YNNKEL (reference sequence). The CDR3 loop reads CASSQANSYNEQFF.

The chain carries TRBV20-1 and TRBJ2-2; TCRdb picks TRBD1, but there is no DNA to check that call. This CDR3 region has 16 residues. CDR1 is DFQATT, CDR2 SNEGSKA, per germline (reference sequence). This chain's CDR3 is CSARDSDRANTGELFF.

Here the CDR3 reads CAWNGIMNTEAFF. The J gene is TRBJ1-1, the V gene TRBV30. The CDR3 runs 13 residues. Germline CDR1 reads GTSNPN; CDR2 reads SVGIG (reference sequence).

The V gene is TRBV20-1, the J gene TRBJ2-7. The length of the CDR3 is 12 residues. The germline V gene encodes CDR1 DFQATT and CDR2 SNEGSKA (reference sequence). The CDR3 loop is CSAGSNGYEQYF.

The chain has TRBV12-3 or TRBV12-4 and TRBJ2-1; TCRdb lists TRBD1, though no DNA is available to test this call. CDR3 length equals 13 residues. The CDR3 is CASSPGANNEQFF.

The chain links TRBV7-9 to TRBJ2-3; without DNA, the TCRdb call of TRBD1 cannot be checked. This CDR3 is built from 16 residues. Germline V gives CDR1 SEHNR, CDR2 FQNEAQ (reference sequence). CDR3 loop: CASSRQSGTGTDTQYF.

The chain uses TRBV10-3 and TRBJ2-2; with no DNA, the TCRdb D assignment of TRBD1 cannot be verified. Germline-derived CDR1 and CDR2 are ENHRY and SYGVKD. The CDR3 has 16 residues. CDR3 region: CAISGRQGVSPGELFF.

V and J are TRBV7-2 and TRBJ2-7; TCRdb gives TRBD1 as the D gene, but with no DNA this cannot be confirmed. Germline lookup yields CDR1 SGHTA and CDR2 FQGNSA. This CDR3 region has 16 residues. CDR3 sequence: CASSLRRGTGAYEQYF.

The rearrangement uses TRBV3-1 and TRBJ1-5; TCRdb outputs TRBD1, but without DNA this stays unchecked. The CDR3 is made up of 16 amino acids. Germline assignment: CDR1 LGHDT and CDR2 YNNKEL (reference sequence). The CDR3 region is CASSQDRTGNNQPQHF.

CDR3 loop: CASSQDRGSEQYF. V gene TRBV4-3 combines with J gene TRBJ2-7. This CDR3 is built from 13 residues. Germline lookup yields CDR1 LGHNA and CDR2 YSLEER.

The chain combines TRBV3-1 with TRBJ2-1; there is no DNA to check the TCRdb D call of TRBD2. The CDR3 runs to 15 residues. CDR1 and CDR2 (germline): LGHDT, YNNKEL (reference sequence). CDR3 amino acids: CASSQGAGGYNEQFF.

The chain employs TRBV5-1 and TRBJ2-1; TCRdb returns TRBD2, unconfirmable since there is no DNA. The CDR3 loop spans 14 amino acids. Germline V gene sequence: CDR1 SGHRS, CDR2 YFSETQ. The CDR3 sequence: CASSPGPTDNEQFF.

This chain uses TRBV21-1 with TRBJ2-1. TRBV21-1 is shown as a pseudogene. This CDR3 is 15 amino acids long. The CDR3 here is CASSKVELLYNEQFF.

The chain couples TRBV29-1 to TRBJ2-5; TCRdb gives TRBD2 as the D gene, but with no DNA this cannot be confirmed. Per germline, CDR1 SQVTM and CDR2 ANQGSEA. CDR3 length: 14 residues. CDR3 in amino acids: CSAPPGLVGETQYF.